Presented here are 26 T cell receptor beta chains from one specimen sequenced in a study of response to subunit inactivated influenza vaccine. MiXCR, applied by TCRdb to the RT-PCR reads, yields one record per CDR3 protein. The sample contains around 570,000 distinct CDR3 sequences, roughly 8.2% of which appear only once. The sequencing used PBMCs from blood, collected roughly 24 months after vaccination. The receptors stem from a man aged 45 to 75 who received an inactivated influenza vaccine.

This sequence joins TRBV12-3 or TRBV12-4 and TRBJ2-7, with TRBD1 matching over 9 bases. V gave up 5 bases and J gave up 11 bases; unmatched junction bases: 19. There are 16 residues in the CDR3. The CDR3, as DNA: TGTGCCAGCAGTGCTCACCGTCCGGGACAGGGATTCTTGGAGTACTTC. Its translation: CASSAHRPGQGFLEYF.

This clonotype came up many times. This chain joins TRBV7-3 and TRBJ2-1, with unresolved D. CDR1 is SGHTA and CDR2 is FQGTGA in the germline V gene. The CDR3 totals 11 residues. The V gene lost 5 bases and the J gene lost 9 bases, with 8 bases spanning the gap. The CDR3 spells CASSRGGEQFF. DNA of the CDR3: TGTGCCAGCAGCCGCGGCGGTGAGCAGTTCTTC.

The chain uses TRBV11-2 and TRBJ2-7; D gene unclear. Germline values: CDR1 SGHAT, CDR2 FQNNGV. V lost 8 bases to trimming and J lost 3 bases, with 8 bases between them. The CDR3 length is 11 residues. The CDR3 DNA follows: TGTGCCAGCGGGTTCAACTACGAGCAGTACTTC. Its protein is CASGFNYEQYF.

The V and J genes are TRBV12-3 or TRBV12-4 and TRBJ1-1, with D uncertain. The CDR3 contains 12 residues. Trimming pared 5 bases from V and 1 base from J, leaving 5 bases between. Here the CDR3 reads CASSERNTEAFF. The CDR3 coding sequence is TGTGCCAGCAGTGAGAGGAACACTGAAGCTTTCTTT.

This clonotype was seen at least ten times. The CDR3 coding sequence is TGCGCCAGCAGCTTGGATTTTGGCCTTGGAGGCTACACCTTC. Protein sequence: CASSLDFGLGGYTF. The chain recombines TRBV5-1 with TRBJ1-2, with unresolved D. With 0 bases removed from V and 8 bases from J, the gap between germline ends came to 14 bases. The CDR3 is 14 residues long. Looked up from germline, CDR1 is SGHRS and CDR2 is YFSETQ.

This clonotype was seen many times. The rearrangement uses TRBV5-1 and TRBJ2-1, with a weak D call TRBD1 (5 bases). Trimming removed 5 bases from V and 0 bases from J, with 9 bases in between. The germline CDR1 and CDR2 sequences are SGHRS and YFSETQ. The CDR3 extends over 14 amino acids. CDR3 protein: CASSGQSSYNEQFF. Here the CDR3 DNA reads TGCGCCAGCAGTGGACAAAGCTCCTACAATGAGCAGTTCTTC.

V and J are TRBV7-2 and TRBJ2-5; TRBD1 might be the D (6 bases). V was shortened by 5 bases and J by 0 bases, with 10 bases between the two germline ends. Germline V lookup: CDR1 SGHTA, CDR2 FQGNSA. CDR3 length: 14 residues. The CDR3 DNA sequence: TGTGCCAGCAGCCGTGACAGGAACCAAGAGACCCAGTACTTC. As protein: CASSRDRNQETQYF. The variable domain in full, completed from reference TRBV7-2 and TRBJ2-5, reads GAGVSQSPSNKVTEKGKDVELRCDPISGHTALYWYRQSLGQGLEFLIYFQGNSAPDKSGLPSDRFSAERTGGSVSTLTIQRTQQEDSAVYLCASSRDRNQETQYFGPGTRLLVL.

In this sample, this clonotype turned up many times. This sequence joins TRBV12-3 or TRBV12-4 and TRBJ1-1, with D perhaps matching TRBD1 (5 bases). Trimming removed 6 bases from V and 1 base from J, with 12 bases in between. The CDR3 consists of 14 residues. In DNA form, the CDR3 reads TGTGCCAGCAGGCAAATGCAGGGGAACACTGAAGCTTTCTTT. It specifies CASRQMQGNTEAFF.

This clonotype appeared a few times. This chain connects TRBV6-2 or TRBV6-3 to TRBJ2-3; D may match TRBD1 or TRBD2 (5 bases each). The CDR3 covers 14 residues. V was clipped by 7 bases and J by 2 bases, with 13 bases between them. Germline-derived CDR1 and CDR2 are MNHEY and SVGEGT. The CDR3 sequence is CASTRDRYTDTQYF. The CDR3 bases are TGTGCCAGCACCCGGGACCGATACACAGATACGCAGTATTTT.

For the CDR3, the DNA is TGTGCCAGCAGTGCGGAGGTGAAAGGGGCTACCTATGGCTACACCTTC. Encoded protein: CASSAEVKGATYGYTF. The gene calls are TRBV6-1 and TRBJ1-2, with a tentative D call TRBD1 (5 bases). The CDR3 has 16 amino acids. The V gene lost 4 bases and the J gene lost 4 bases, with 19 bases spanning the gap. The germline gives CDR1 MNHNS, CDR2 SASEGT.

In this sample, this clonotype turned up a few times. The gene calls are TRBV20-1 and TRBJ2-1; TRBD2 agrees at 10 bases. The germline CDR1 and CDR2 sequences are DFQATT and SNEGSKA (reference sequence). With 2 bases clipped from V and 4 bases from J, the junction kept 14 bases outside the gene matches. This CDR3 spans 18 amino acids. This CDR3 is CSARPTPSPGLAYNEQFF. In DNA, the CDR3 is TGCAGTGCTAGACCGACCCCCTCACCGGGACTAGCGTACAATGAGCAGTTCTTC.

Ten or more counts support this clonotype. This rearrangement joins TRBV20-1 to TRBJ2-3; 8 bases agree with TRBD1. V was clipped by 7 bases and J by 6 bases; unmatched bases: 15. In germline, CDR1 is DFQATT, CDR2 SNEGSKA (reference sequence). This CDR3 has 15 amino acids. CDR3 region: CSVPNQDRATDTQYF. As DNA, the CDR3 is TGCAGTGTCCCAAACCAGGACAGGGCTACGGATACGCAGTATTTT.

This clonotype has a handful of counts. The chain joins TRBV5-1 to TRBJ1-3, with D tentatively TRBD1 (5 bases). The germline V gene encodes CDR1 SGHRS and CDR2 YFSETQ. V shed 4 bases and J shed 4 bases, with 15 bases lying between them. The CDR3 runs 15 residues. The CDR3 here is CASSLGTSEGNTIYF. The CDR3 DNA reads as TGCGCCAGCAGCCTAGGGACCTCCGAAGGAAACACCATATATTTT.

This clonotype came up a few times. CDR3 amino acids: CASSVYRGPTDTQYF. As DNA, the CDR3 is TGTGCCAGCAGCGTATACAGGGGGCCCACAGATACGCAGTATTTT. The rearrangement links TRBV7-2 to TRBJ2-3; 9 bases map to TRBD1. The germline CDR1 and CDR2 sequences are SGHTA and FQGNSA. The CDR3 extends over 15 amino acids. The ends lost 5 bases at V and 2 bases at J; junction bases unmatched: 5. Full variable domain (missing parts from reference TRBV7-2 and TRBJ2-3): GAGVSQSPSNKVTEKGKDVELRCDPISGHTALYWYRQSLGQGLEFLIYFQGNSAPDKSGLPSDRFSAERTGGSVSTLTIQRTQQEDSAVYLCASSVYRGPTDTQYFGPGTRLTVL.

This clonotype has just a few counts. V usage is TRBV28 and J usage is TRBJ1-3; D remains unclear. Germline V gene sequence: CDR1 MDHEN, CDR2 SYDVKM. Trimming pared 6 bases from V and 2 bases from J, leaving 11 bases between. This CDR3 contains 14 residues. This CDR3 reads CASSLDTPGNTIYF. CDR3 sequence (DNA): TGTGCCAGCAGCCTAGACACACCTGGAAACACCATATATTTT.

This clonotype has a handful of counts. The gene calls are TRBV7-9 and TRBJ2-7; D is possibly TRBD2 (6 bases). V shed 1 base and J shed 5 bases, with 12 bases lying between them. CDR1 is SEHNR, CDR2 FQNEAQ, per germline (reference sequence). CDR3 length equals 14 residues. CDR3 sequence (DNA): TGTGCCAGCAGCTTAGGCCCGACTAGAGACGAGCAGTACTTC. Protein product: CASSLGPTRDEQYF. The full variable domain, its missing parts supplied by reference TRBV7-9 and TRBJ2-7, is DTGVSQNPRHKITKRGQNVTFRCDPISEHNRLYWYRQTLGQGPEFLTYFQNEAQLEKSRLLSDRFSAERPKGSFSTLEIQRTEQGDSAMYLCASSLGPTRDEQYFGPGTRLTVT.

There are a few counts of this clonotype. The CDR3 sequence: CATSDYRQGRAFF. The CDR3 DNA reads as TGTGCCACCAGTGATTACAGACAGGGGCGCGCTTTCTTT. The gene calls are TRBV24-1 and TRBJ1-1; 8 bases line up with TRBD1. CDR3 length: 13 residues. Germline V gene data show CDR1 as KGHDR and CDR2 as SFDVKD. V was clipped by 2 bases and J by 11 bases; unmatched bases: 6.

DNA for the CDR3: TGTGCCAGCAGCTCTAGTAGCTACGGGAGTACAAACTACGAGCAGTACTTC. It yields the protein CASSSSSYGSTNYEQYF. The chain uses TRBV9 and TRBJ2-7; D perhaps matches TRBD2 (6 bases). Trimming took off 4 bases at V and 3 bases at J, with 23 bases between the two ends. The CDR3 has 17 residues. Per the germline V gene, CDR1 is SGDLS and CDR2 is YYNGEE.

This clonotype was picked up many times. The chain couples TRBV29-1 to TRBJ2-2; TRBD1 might be the D (6 bases). Per germline, CDR1 SQVTM and CDR2 ANQGSEA. CDR3 length: 14 amino acids. V was cut by 5 bases and J by 4 bases, with 14 bases left in between. Here the CDR3 reads CSVLSGTPTGELFF. CDR3 bases: TGCAGCGTTCTTTCGGGGACACCCACCGGGGAGCTGTTTTTT.

V usage is TRBV6-2 or TRBV6-3 and J usage is TRBJ1-1; D is unclear. V gave up 6 bases and J gave up 7 bases, with 9 bases separating them. Germline loops: CDR1 MNHEY, CDR2 SVGEGT. The CDR3 extends over 11 amino acids. As DNA, the CDR3 is TGTGCCAGCAGAAAGGGCGTTGAAGCTTTCTTT. Amino acid sequence: CASRKGVEAFF.

This clonotype occurred many times. This chain connects TRBV18 to TRBJ2-5; 10 positions agree with TRBD2. The CDR3 consists of 16 residues. The J segment lost 2 bases and the V segment lost 3 bases, leaving 6 bases of the junction unmatched. CDR1 is KGHSH, CDR2 LQKENI, per germline. Here the CDR3 DNA reads TGTGCCAGCTCACCGCGGCTAGCGGGGGCTCAAGAGACCCAGTACTTC. It codes for CASSPRLAGAQETQYF.

This clonotype has a handful of counts. The CDR3 loop is CASRRPGQMGGNEQFF. CDR3 in DNA: TGTGCCAGCAGACGACCGGGACAGATGGGTGGGAATGAGCAGTTCTTC. J is TRBJ2-1 and V is TRBV6-8; 7 nucleotides align to TRBD1. Germline V gene data show CDR1 as MNHGY and CDR2 as SAAAGT. V trimming: 6 bases; J trimming: 7 bases; junction bases outside the gene matches: 15. The CDR3 is 16 amino acids.

V and J are TRBV6-2 or TRBV6-3 and TRBJ1-2; D gene unclear. V was shortened by 0 bases and J by 8 bases, with 10 bases between the two germline ends. Germline V gives CDR1 MNHEY, CDR2 SVGEGT. This CDR3 contains 13 residues. The CDR3 reads CASSYSPGLGYTF. CDR3 DNA: TGTGCCAGCAGTTACTCTCCAGGTTTGGGCTACACCTTC.

This clonotype was observed a handful of times. The chain combines TRBV4-1 with TRBJ2-2; TRBD2 agrees at 10 bases. Germline CDR1 reads MGHRA; CDR2 reads YSYEKL. The CDR3 loop spans 17 amino acids. The J segment lost 0 bases and the V segment lost 11 bases, leaving 12 bases of the junction unmatched. The DNA for the CDR3 is TGCGCCGGGGGGCAAGCGGGGGGGCCCGCGAACACCGGGGAGCTGTTTTTT. Its protein is CAGGQAGGPANTGELFF.

This clonotype occurred many times. This rearrangement joins TRBV7-2 to TRBJ1-3, with D hard to call. Per the germline V gene, CDR1 is SGHTA and CDR2 is FQGNSA. Trimming removed 2 bases at V and 2 bases at J, with 7 bases between. This CDR3 region has 14 residues. The CDR3 DNA follows: TGTGCCAGCAGCTTAATGGGAGCTGGAAACACCATATATTTT. It encodes CASSLMGAGNTIYF. Supplemented by reference TRBV7-2 and TRBJ1-3, the full variable domain reads GAGVSQSPSNKVTEKGKDVELRCDPISGHTALYWYRQSLGQGLEFLIYFQGNSAPDKSGLPSDRFSAERTGGSVSTLTIQRTQQEDSAVYLCASSLMGAGNTIYFGEGSWLTVV.

This clonotype turned up a few times. The rearrangement joins TRBV6-1 to TRBJ2-1; 12 bases agree with TRBD2. V shed 5 bases and J 8 bases; nucleotides not matched to a gene: 10. The CDR3 consists of 16 residues. CDR1 MNHNS and CDR2 SASEGT come from the germline V gene. CDR3 protein: CASSPRLAGVNHEQFF. DNA of the CDR3: TGTGCCAGCAGTCCCAGACTAGCGGGAGTTAACCATGAGCAGTTCTTC.